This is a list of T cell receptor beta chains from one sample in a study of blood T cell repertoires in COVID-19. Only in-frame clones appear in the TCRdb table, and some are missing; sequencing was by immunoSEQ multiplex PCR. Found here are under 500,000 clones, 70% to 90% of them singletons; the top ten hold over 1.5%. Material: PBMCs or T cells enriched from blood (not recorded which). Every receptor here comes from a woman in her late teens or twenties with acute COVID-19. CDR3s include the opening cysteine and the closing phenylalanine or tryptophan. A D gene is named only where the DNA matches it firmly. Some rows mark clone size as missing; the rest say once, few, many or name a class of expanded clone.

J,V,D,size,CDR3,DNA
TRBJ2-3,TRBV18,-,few,CASSQMETGPTDTQYF,TGTGCCAGCTCGCAAATGGAGACAGGACCCACAGATACGCAGTATTTT
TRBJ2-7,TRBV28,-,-,CASRATLSYEQYF,TGTGCCAGCAGAGCAACGCTCTCCTACGAGCAGTACTTC
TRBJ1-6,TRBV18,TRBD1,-,CASSPLRTGGDNSPLHF,TGTGCCAGCTCACCACTACGGACAGGGGGCGATAATTCACCCCTCCACTTT
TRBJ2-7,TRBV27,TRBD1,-,CASSLVTGGFEQYF,TGTGCCAGCAGTTTAGTGACAGGGGGCTTCGAGCAGTACTTC
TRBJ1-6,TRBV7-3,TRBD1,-,CASSSQGVESPLHF,TGTGCCAGCAGCTCCCAGGGGGTCGAATCACCCCTCCACTTT
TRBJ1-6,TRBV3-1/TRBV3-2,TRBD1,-,CASSRRTGNNSPLHF,TGTGCCAGCAGCCGCAGGACAGGGAACAATTCACCCCTCCACTTT
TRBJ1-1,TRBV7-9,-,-,CASSSRGRSTEAFF,TGTGCCAGCAGCTCACGGGGAAGGAGCACTGAAGCTTTCTTT
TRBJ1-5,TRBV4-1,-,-,CASSQAENQPQHF,TGCGCCAGCAGCCAAGCCGAGAATCAGCCCCAGCATTTT
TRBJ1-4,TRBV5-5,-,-,CASSLGRRTGNEKLFF,TGTGCCAGCAGCTTGGGGAGGAGGACGGGTAATGAAAAACTGTTTTTT
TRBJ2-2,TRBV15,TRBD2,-,CATSRDPRGGTGELFF,TGTGCCACCAGCAGAGATCCCCGGGGGGGTACCGGGGAGCTGTTTTTT